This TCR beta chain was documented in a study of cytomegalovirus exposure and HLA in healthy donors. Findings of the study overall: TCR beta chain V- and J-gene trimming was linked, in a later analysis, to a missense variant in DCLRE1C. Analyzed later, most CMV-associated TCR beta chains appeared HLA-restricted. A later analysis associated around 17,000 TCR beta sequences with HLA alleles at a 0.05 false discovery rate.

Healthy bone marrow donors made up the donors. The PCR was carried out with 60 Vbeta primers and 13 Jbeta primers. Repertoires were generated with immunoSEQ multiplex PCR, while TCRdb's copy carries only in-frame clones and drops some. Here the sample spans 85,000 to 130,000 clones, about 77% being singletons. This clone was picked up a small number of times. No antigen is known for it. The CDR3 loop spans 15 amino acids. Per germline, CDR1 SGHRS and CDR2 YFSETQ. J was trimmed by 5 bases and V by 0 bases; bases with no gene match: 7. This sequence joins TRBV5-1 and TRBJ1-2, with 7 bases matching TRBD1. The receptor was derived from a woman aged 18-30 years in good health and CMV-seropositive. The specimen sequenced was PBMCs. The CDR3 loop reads CASSLAAGQAYGYTF. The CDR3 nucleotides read TGCGCCAGCAGCTTGGCCGCAGGACAGGCATATGGCTACACCTTC. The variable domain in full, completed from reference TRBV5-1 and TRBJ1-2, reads KAGVTQTPRYLIKTRGQQVTLSCSPISGHRSVSWYQQTPGQGLQFLFEYFSETQRNKGNFPGRFSGRQFSNSRSEMNVSTLELGDSALYLCASSLAAGQAYGYTFGSGTRLTVV.